This TCR beta chain was sequenced in a study of blood T cell repertoires in COVID-19. Germline lookup yields CDR1 MNHEY and CDR2 SMNVEV (reference sequence). The CDR3 covers 16 residues. V shed 7 bases and J shed 2 bases, with 15 bases lying between them. Assay: immunoSEQ multiplex PCR; the TCRdb copy retains only in-frame clones and omits some. The sample holds approximately 130,000 clones; around 86% are singletons and the top ten take 8.5% to 10%. The source is a man aged 35 to 55 with active or convalescent COVID-19. Material for sequencing was peripheral blood. This chain links TRBV27 with TRBJ2-6; D might be TRBD2 (5 bases). Here the CDR3 DNA reads TGTGCCAGCACCACGGCGTTGGGAGCTGGGGCCAACGTCCTGACTTTC. Translated: CASTTALGAGANVLTF.